This T cell receptor beta chain was sequenced during a study of OX40 agonist ivuxolimab in advanced cancers. V dropped 3 bases and J dropped 1 base, with 11 bases sitting between them. The germline gives CDR1 WNHNN, CDR2 SYGVQD (reference sequence). The CDR3 extends over 15 amino acids. Here immunoSEQ multiplex PCR was the method, and the copy in TCRdb shows in-frame clones only, minus some. This sample has under 40,000 clones, with around four fifths found just once. The chain combines TRBV10-1 with TRBJ2-3; possible D gene TRBD1, 6 bases. This clonotype was sampled from an adult with an advanced solid tumor such as melanoma, head and neck, liver or kidney cancer. The material was CD4+ or CD8+ T cells sorted from blood, obtained in a trial of the OX40 agonist ivuxolimab. The CDR3 DNA reads as TGCGCCAGCAGTGACCCAGGGGTGGGCACAGATACGCAGTATTTT. Translation gives CASSDPGVGTDTQYF.